What follows describes a single T cell receptor beta chain. Its antigen is unknown. The sample is drawn from a study of CD8+CD57+ T cells in acquired aplastic anemia. Study-level findings and limits: In CD8+ cells, Simpson's diversity showed no significant difference between patients and controls. Roughly 31 CD8+ CDR3 sequences occurred in both the patients and the controls.

Profiling of TCR beta VDJ combinations and CDR3 sequences used genomic DNA as template. MiXCR, applied by TCRdb to the reads, yields one record per CDR3 protein. Of around 200,000 distinct CDR3 sequences in the sample, around 50% are singletons; the top ten hold 10% to 15%. CD8+CD57+ cell expansion, shown by flow cytometry, had occurred in the patients selected for sequencing. At the time of blood sampling, patients had not yet received any therapy. Trimming cost V 8 bases and J 4 bases; bases outside gene matches: 9. Looked up from germline, CDR1 is SNHLY and CDR2 is FYNNEI. The CDR3 extends over 15 amino acids.

The sample comprised sorted CD4+, CD8+, or CD8+CD57+ T cells (not recorded which) from PBMCs. V is TRBV2 and J is TRBJ2-5, with 11 positions matching TRBD2. This sequence was found in a human donor with aplastic anemia. The CDR3 sequence: CASLNSGGAGETQYF. The CDR3 DNA reads as TGTGCCAGCCTGAATAGCGGGGGGGCAGGAGAGACCCAGTACTTC.